This T cell receptor (beta chain) was obtained from a study of human T cells and chemical hapten exposure. Background on the study: Scalp application of diphenylcyclopropenone was performed weekly in patients across the entire roughly 26-week study. The patients were mostly female; they had alopecia areata, totalis or universalis.

The germline CDR1 and CDR2 sequences are SGHTA and FQGNSA. Trimming pared 4 bases from V and 4 bases from J, leaving 14 bases between. The CDR3 contains 15 residues. One entry per CDR3 protein, called by TCRdb with MiXCR from the RACE reads. The data show under 100,000 distinct CDR3 sequences, about 10% seen once. Sample time point: patch test 2, 6 weeks after DPC sensitization. Treatment in this sample: therapeutic diphenylcyclopropenone sensitization with weekly scalp DPC. This clonotype was seen repeatedly, ten times or more. The sequencing used whole blood, collected in connection with sensitization to the hapten diphenylcyclopropenone (DPC). The sequence was collected from a woman in her fifties or sixties with alopecia areata. Some clones in this sample may be carry-over from other donors' samples. This chain links TRBV7-2 with TRBJ2-1; the D gene is possibly TRBD1 (6 bases). CDR3: CASSSRRTAYNEQFF. The CDR3 DNA is TGTGCCAGCAGCTCCCGAAGGACAGCTTACAATGAGCAGTTCTTC.